These T cell receptor beta chains were read from a single sample in a study of blood T cell repertoires in COVID-19. TCRdb's table, derived via immunoSEQ multiplex PCR, lists solely in-frame clones and lacks some. The table has about 260,000 clones, around 90% seen once. Material: peripheral blood. The receptors shown here come from a woman in her fifties or sixties with COVID-19, enrolled during active disease. Each CDR3 is given with its conserved first and last residue. A D gene is named only where the DNA matches it firmly. The size field is filled for only some rows; it gives once, few, many or a size class.

D gene,clone size,V gene,J gene,CDR3 DNA,CDR3 protein
NA,once,TRBV27,TRBJ2-3,TGTGCCAGCAGTCCAACGGGACTGACACGCGATACGCAGTATTTT,CASSPTGLTRDTQYF
NA,NA,TRBV28,TRBJ1-1,TGTGCCAGCACTTTAGGGGGACTGGGGAACACTGAAGCTTTCTTT,CASTLGGLGNTEAFF
TRBD1,NA,TRBV19,TRBJ1-6,TGTGCCAGTAGTGAATCCGGGACAGGGACTTCACCCCTCCACTTT,CASSESGTGTSPLHF
TRBD2,NA,TRBV9,TRBJ2-3,TGTGCCAGCAGCCAGCGGACTAGCGGCAGACTAAGCACAGATACGCAGTATTTT,CASSQRTSGRLSTDTQYF
NA,NA,TRBV6-5,TRBJ2-5,TGTGCCAGCAGTTATATTAGTATGAAAGAGACCCAGTACTTC,CASSYISMKETQYF
NA,NA,TRBV27,TRBJ1-1,TGTGCCAGCAGTTGGGTCGAGGGTTCGGATGAAGCTTTCTTT,CASSWVEGSDEAFF
NA,NA,TRBV28,TRBJ1-5,TGTGCCAGCAGTTTGGGCGATAGCAATCAGCCCCAGCATTTT,CASSLGDSNQPQHF
NA,NA,TRBV18,TRBJ1-4,TGTGCCAGCTCACCAGGAGGTAATGAAAAACTGTTTTTT,CASSPGGNEKLFF
NA,NA,TRBV7-2,TRBJ1-5,TGTGCCAGCAGCCTACAACCGGGATATCAGCCCCAGCATTTT,CASSLQPGYQPQHF
NA,NA,TRBV2,TRBJ1-5,TGTGCCAGCTCCAGGTTCGGGGGAACACAGCCCCAGCATTTT,CASSRFGGTQPQHF
TRBD1,few,TRBV9,TRBJ1-2,TGTGCCAGCAGCGTAGATGACAGGGGAATCTATGGCTACACCTTC,CASSVDDRGIYGYTF
TRBD1,NA,TRBV30,TRBJ2-5,TGTGCCTGGGTGACAGGGCGAGGGACCCAGTACTTC,CAWVTGRGTQYF
NA,once,TRBV9,TRBJ1-2,TGTGCCAGCAGCGTGGGTACAGGGTCCGGCTATGGCTACACCTTC,CASSVGTGSGYGYTF
TRBD2,NA,TRBV7-6,TRBJ2-5,TGTGCCAGCATCGCCGCCGGGACTAGGTCAGAGACCCAGTACTTC,CASIAAGTRSETQYF
TRBD2,NA,TRBV28,TRBJ2-3,TGTGCCAGCCAGACTGGCGGGAGAGTGTCAGATACGCAGTATTTT,CASQTGGRVSDTQYF
NA,NA,TRBV29-1,TRBJ2-5,TGCAGCGTTGGACTAACTGAGACCCAGTACTTC,CSVGLTETQYF
TRBD2,NA,TRBV9,TRBJ2-7,TGTGCCAGCAGCGTTGCGGGGGAACCCTACGAGCAGTACTTC,CASSVAGEPYEQYF
NA,NA,TRBV27,TRBJ2-3,TGTGCCAGCAGTTTATCGACGACGAGGGAGACTAGCACAGATACGCAGTATTTT,CASSLSTTRETSTDTQYF
NA,NA,TRBV30,TRBJ1-3,TGTGCCTGGAGCCGGTATAAAGGAGGTTCTGGAAACACCATATATTTT,CAWSRYKGGSGNTIYF
TRBD1,NA,TRBV27,TRBJ1-4,TGTGCCAGCAGTTTGGACAGGGGCAAAAAACTGTTTTTT,CASSLDRGKKLFF
NA,NA,TRBV12-5,TRBJ2-3,TGTGCTAGTGGTTTGGGTCAACTAGAGGTAGGCACAGATACGCAGTATTTT,CASGLGQLEVGTDTQYF
NA,NA,TRBV4-2,TRBJ2-1,TGTGCCAGCAGCCGACGAATAGCGCACCAGGAGGATGAGCAGTTCTTC,CASSRRIAHQEDEQFF